The clone carrying this TCR beta chain has only one observation. The antigen is undetermined. PCR primers comprised 60 Vbeta and 13 Jbeta primers. The method was immunoSEQ multiplex PCR; TCRdb's version includes in-frame clones alone and lacks a portion of them. Among about 280,000 clones listed, about 87% were seen once. The germline V and J ends were trimmed by 7 bases and 2 bases, with 16 bases remaining between them. Per germline, CDR1 SEHNR and CDR2 FQNEAQ (reference sequence). The CDR3 totals 15 residues. This entry comes from a study of cytomegalovirus exposure and HLA in healthy donors. Overall study: In an earlier analysis, 90 million to 130 million unique TCR beta sequences were found from 150 million to 200 million T cells. Study outcomes and limitations: Across donors, presence/absence analyses took sequencing depth to be roughly uniform. Common viral pathogens seemed, in a later analysis, to connect with several of the most significant clusters.

The material sequenced was PBMCs. This chain links TRBV7-9 with TRBJ2-3; D gene unclear. This sequence originates from a young woman in good health and CMV-seronegative. The CDR3, as DNA: TGTGCCAGCACCCCACGGCGGCAGCACACAGATACGCAGTATTTT. Amino acids: CASTPRRQHTDTQYF.